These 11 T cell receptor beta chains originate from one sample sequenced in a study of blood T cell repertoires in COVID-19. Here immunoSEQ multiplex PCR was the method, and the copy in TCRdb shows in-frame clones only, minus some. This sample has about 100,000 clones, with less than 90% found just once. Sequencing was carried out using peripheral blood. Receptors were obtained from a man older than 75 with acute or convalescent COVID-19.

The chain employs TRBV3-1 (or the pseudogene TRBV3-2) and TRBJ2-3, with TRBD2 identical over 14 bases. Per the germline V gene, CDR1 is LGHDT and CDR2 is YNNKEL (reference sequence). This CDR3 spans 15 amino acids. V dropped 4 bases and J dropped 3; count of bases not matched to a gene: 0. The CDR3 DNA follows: TGTGCCAGCAGCCGACTAGCGGGGGGGACAGATACGCAGTATTTT. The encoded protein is CASSRLAGGTDTQYF.

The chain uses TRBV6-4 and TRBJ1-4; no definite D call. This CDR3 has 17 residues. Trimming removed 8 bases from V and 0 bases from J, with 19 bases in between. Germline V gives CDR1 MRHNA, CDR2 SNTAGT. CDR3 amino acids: CASGLDFHFATNEKLFF. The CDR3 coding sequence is TGTGCCAGCGGACTGGATTTCCATTTTGCAACTAATGAAAAACTGTTTTTT.

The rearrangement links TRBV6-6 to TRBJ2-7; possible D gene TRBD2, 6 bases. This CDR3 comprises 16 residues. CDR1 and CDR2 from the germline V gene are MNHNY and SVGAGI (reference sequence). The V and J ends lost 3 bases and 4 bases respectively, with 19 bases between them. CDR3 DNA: TGTGCCAGCAGTTATACAGGAGTGGGAGGAAAATACGAGCAGTACTTC. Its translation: CASSYTGVGGKYEQYF.

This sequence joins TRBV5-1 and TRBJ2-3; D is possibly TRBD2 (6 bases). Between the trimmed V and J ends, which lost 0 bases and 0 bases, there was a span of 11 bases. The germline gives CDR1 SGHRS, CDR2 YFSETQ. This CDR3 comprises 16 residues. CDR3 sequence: CASSLDGGVSTDTQYF. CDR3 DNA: TGCGCCAGCAGCTTGGATGGCGGGGTTAGCACAGATACGCAGTATTTT.

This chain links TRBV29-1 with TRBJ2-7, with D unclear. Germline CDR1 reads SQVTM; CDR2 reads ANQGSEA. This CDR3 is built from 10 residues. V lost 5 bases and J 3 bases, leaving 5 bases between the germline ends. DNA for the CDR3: TGCAGCGTTATAATCTACGAGCAGTACTTC. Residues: CSVIIYEQYF.

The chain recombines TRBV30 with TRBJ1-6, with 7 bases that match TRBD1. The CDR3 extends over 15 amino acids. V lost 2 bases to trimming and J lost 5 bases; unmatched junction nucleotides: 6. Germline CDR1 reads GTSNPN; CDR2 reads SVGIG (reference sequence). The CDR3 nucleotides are TGTGCCTGGAGTCAGGGACAGATTGATAATTCACCCCTCCACTTT. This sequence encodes CAWSQGQIDNSPLHF.

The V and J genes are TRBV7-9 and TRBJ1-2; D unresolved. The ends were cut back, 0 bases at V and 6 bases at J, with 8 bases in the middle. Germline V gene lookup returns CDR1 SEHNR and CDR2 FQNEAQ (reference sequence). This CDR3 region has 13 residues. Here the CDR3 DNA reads TGTGCCAGCAGCTTAGCGCGGGTACATGGCTACACCTTC. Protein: CASSLARVHGYTF.

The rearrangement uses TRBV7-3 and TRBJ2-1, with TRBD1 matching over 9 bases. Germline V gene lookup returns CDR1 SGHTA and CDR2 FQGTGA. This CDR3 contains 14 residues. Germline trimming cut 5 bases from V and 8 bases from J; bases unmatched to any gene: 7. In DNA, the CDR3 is TGTGCCAGCAGCCTACAGGGGGCGGTTGATGAGCAGTTCTTC. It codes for CASSLQGAVDEQFF.

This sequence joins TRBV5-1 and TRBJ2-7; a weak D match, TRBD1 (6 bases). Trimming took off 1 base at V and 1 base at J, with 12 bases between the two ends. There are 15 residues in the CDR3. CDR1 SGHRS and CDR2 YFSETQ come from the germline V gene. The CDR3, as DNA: TGCGCCAGCAGCTTGTCCGTCAGGGGATCCTACGAGCAGTACTTC. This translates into CASSLSVRGSYEQYF.

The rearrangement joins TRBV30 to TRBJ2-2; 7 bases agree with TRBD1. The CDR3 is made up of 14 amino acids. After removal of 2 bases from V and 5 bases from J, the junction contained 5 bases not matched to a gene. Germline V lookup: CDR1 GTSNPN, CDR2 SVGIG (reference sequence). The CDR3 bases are TGTGCCTGGAGTAGAACAGGGGAAACCGGGGAGCTGTTTTTT. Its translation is CAWSRTGETGELFF. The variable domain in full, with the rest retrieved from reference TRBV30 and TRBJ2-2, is SQTIHQWPATLVQPVGSPLSLECTVEGTSNPNLYWYRQAAGRGLQLLFYSVGIGQISSEVPQNLSASRPQDRQFILSSKKLLLSDSGFYLCAWSRTGETGELFFGEGSRLTVL.

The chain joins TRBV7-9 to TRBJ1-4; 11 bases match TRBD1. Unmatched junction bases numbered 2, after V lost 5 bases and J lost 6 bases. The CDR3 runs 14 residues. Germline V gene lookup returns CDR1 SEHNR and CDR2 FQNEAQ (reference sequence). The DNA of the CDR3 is TGTGCCAGCAGCCGGGACAGGGGGGATGAAAAACTGTTTTTT. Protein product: CASSRDRGDEKLFF.